These T cell receptor beta chains were read from a single sample in a study of vaccination effects on CD4 cells after COVID-19. Some clones are missing from TCRdb's copy, which holds only in-frame ones; the method was immunoSEQ multiplex PCR. The table shows 45,000 to 65,000 clones, with about 78% occurring only once. The antigens of these receptors remain unknown. Here the sequenced sample was CD4+ T cells from PBMCs cultured without peptide, taken after COVID-19 vaccination. The source is a human donor who received a COVID-19 vaccine. CDR3s include the opening cysteine and the closing phenylalanine or tryptophan. A D gene is named only where the DNA matches it firmly. Where a row states a size, it is once, few, many or the class of an expanded clone; other rows omit it.

V gene: TRBV30; D gene: TRBD2; clone size: -; J gene: TRBJ2-5; CDR3 length: 17; CDR3 DNA: TGTGCCTGCCTGGGACTAGCGGGAGTGGGACGCCAAGAGACCCAGTACTTC; CDR3 protein: CACLGLAGVGRQETQYF
V gene: TRBV3-1/TRBV3-2; D gene: TRBD1; clone size: -; J gene: TRBJ1-6; CDR3 length: 17; CDR3 DNA: TGTGCCAGCAGCCTTCGACAGGGAAGGGGGGATAATTCACCCCTCCACTTT; CDR3 protein: CASSLRQGRGDNSPLHF
V gene: TRBV28; D gene: -; clone size: few; J gene: TRBJ1-2; CDR3 length: 12; CDR3 DNA: TGTGCCAGCAGTTTCGGGGTATTTGGCTACACCTTC; CDR3 protein: CASSFGVFGYTF
V gene: TRBV18; D gene: TRBD2; clone size: -; J gene: TRBJ2-6; CDR3 length: 18; CDR3 DNA: TGTGCCAGCTCACGGGTTCGAGCGGGAGCCTCTGGGGCCAACGTCCTGACTTTC; CDR3 protein: CASSRVRAGASGANVLTF
V gene: TRBV29-1; D gene: TRBD1; clone size: -; J gene: TRBJ2-7; CDR3 length: 13; CDR3 DNA: TGCAGCGTCGCGAAGACAGGGACCTACGAGCAGTACTTC; CDR3 protein: CSVAKTGTYEQYF
V gene: TRBV29-1; D gene: -; clone size: -; J gene: TRBJ1-4; CDR3 length: 14; CDR3 DNA: TGCAGCGTTTACCACAGGGATAATGAGGAAAAACTGTTTTTT; CDR3 protein: CSVYHRDNEEKLFF
V gene: TRBV6-2/TRBV6-3; D gene: TRBD1; clone size: -; J gene: TRBJ1-5; CDR3 length: 14; CDR3 DNA: TGTGCCAGCAGTTACTACGACAGGGTTCAGCCCCAGCATTTT; CDR3 protein: CASSYYDRVQPQHF
V gene: TRBV7-2; D gene: -; clone size: -; J gene: TRBJ1-2; CDR3 length: 16; CDR3 DNA: TGTGCCAGCAGCTTAGTCGTCTCAGGACCCCTCTATGGCTACACCTTC; CDR3 protein: CASSLVVSGPLYGYTF
V gene: TRBV11-3; D gene: -; clone size: -; J gene: TRBJ1-1; CDR3 length: 13; CDR3 DNA: TGTGCCAGCAGCTTAGGGGCGGACACTGAAGCTTTCTTT; CDR3 protein: CASSLGADTEAFF
V gene: TRBV7-3; D gene: -; clone size: -; J gene: TRBJ1-2; CDR3 length: 16; CDR3 DNA: TGTGCCAGCAGCTTAAAAGATTACGGGGACGTAACAGGCTACACCTTC; CDR3 protein: CASSLKDYGDVTGYTF
V gene: TRBV4-2; D gene: -; clone size: -; J gene: TRBJ1-2; CDR3 length: 16; CDR3 DNA: TGTGCCAGCAGCCAAGATGTAGGGGGGGTTAACTATGGCTACACCTTC; CDR3 protein: CASSQDVGGVNYGYTF
V gene: TRBV29-1; D gene: TRBD1; clone size: -; J gene: TRBJ1-1; CDR3 length: 15; CDR3 DNA: TGCAGCGTCCGCCGGACAGGGGGAGGAAACACTGAAGCTTTCTTT; CDR3 protein: CSVRRTGGGNTEAFF
V gene: TRBV5-5; D gene: -; clone size: -; J gene: TRBJ1-2; CDR3 length: 13; CDR3 DNA: TGTGCCAGCAGCTTGGGGCAGCTCTATGGCTACACCTTC; CDR3 protein: CASSLGQLYGYTF
V gene: TRBV9; D gene: -; clone size: -; J gene: TRBJ1-1; CDR3 length: 15; CDR3 DNA: TGTGCCAGCAGCTCAGGCTTCAGCATGAACACTGAAGCTTTCTTT; CDR3 protein: CASSSGFSMNTEAFF
V gene: TRBV7-2; D gene: -; clone size: -; J gene: TRBJ2-2; CDR3 length: 15; CDR3 DNA: TGTGCCAGCAGTCTTACTAGGGGGTACACCGGGGAGCTGTTTTTT; CDR3 protein: CASSLTRGYTGELFF
V gene: TRBV9; D gene: -; clone size: few; J gene: TRBJ2-1; CDR3 length: 15; CDR3 DNA: TGTGCCAGCAGCGTAGGGGGGGGCATCCTGGATGAGCAGTTCTTC; CDR3 protein: CASSVGGGILDEQFF
V gene: TRBV6-1; D gene: -; clone size: -; J gene: TRBJ1-6; CDR3 length: 19; CDR3 DNA: TGTGCCAGCAGTGAAGCAAAAGACTCCCGGAGCTCCTATAATTCACCCCTCCACTTT; CDR3 protein: CASSEAKDSRSSYNSPLHF
V gene: TRBV5-1; D gene: TRBD1; clone size: -; J gene: TRBJ2-3; CDR3 length: 14; CDR3 DNA: TGCGCCAGCATGGGACAGGGGGCCTCAGATACGCAGTATTTT; CDR3 protein: CASMGQGASDTQYF
V gene: TRBV19; D gene: -; clone size: -; J gene: TRBJ1-2; CDR3 length: 12; CDR3 DNA: TGTGCCAGTATGGAGAGTAACTATGGCTACACCTTC; CDR3 protein: CASMESNYGYTF
V gene: TRBV19; D gene: -; clone size: once; J gene: TRBJ2-7; CDR3 length: 13; CDR3 DNA: TGTGCCAGTAGTATAAACGGGGCGGACGAGCAGTACTTC; CDR3 protein: CASSINGADEQYF
V gene: TRBV13; D gene: -; clone size: -; J gene: TRBJ2-7; CDR3 length: 15; CDR3 DNA: TGTGCCAGCAGCTTAGGGGGCAGTTCTTCCTACGAGCAGTACTTC; CDR3 protein: CASSLGGSSSYEQYF
V gene: TRBV30; D gene: -; clone size: -; J gene: TRBJ1-4; CDR3 length: 12; CDR3 DNA: TGTGCCTGGAGTATGGTACCGGGAAAACTGTTTTTT; CDR3 protein: CAWSMVPGKLFF
V gene: TRBV28; D gene: -; clone size: once; J gene: TRBJ2-2; CDR3 length: 15; CDR3 DNA: TGTGCCAGCACTTTGGTCGGGCGAGCCACCGGGGAGCTGTTTTTT; CDR3 protein: CASTLVGRATGELFF
V gene: TRBV20-1; D gene: -; clone size: -; J gene: TRBJ1-3; CDR3 length: 12; CDR3 DNA: TGCAGTGCCAGTCCAGGGACGAACACCATATATTTT; CDR3 protein: CSASPGTNTIYF
V gene: TRBV11-2; D gene: -; clone size: -; J gene: TRBJ2-5; CDR3 length: 13; CDR3 DNA: TGTGCCAGCAGCTTAGATCTGGTAGAGACCCAGTACTTC; CDR3 protein: CASSLDLVETQYF
V gene: TRBV2; D gene: -; clone size: -; J gene: TRBJ1-5; CDR3 length: 15; CDR3 DNA: TGTGCCAGCAGTGAATCTGGCGCCTGGAATCAGCCCCAGCATTTT; CDR3 protein: CASSESGAWNQPQHF
V gene: TRBV7-9; D gene: -; clone size: -; J gene: TRBJ2-5; CDR3 length: 12; CDR3 DNA: TGTGCCAGCAGCGCGGCGGGAGAGACCCAGTACTTC; CDR3 protein: CASSAAGETQYF
V gene: TRBV6-6; D gene: TRBD1; clone size: -; J gene: TRBJ2-7; CDR3 length: 14; CDR3 DNA: TGTGCCAGCACTACAGGGGGCTGGTCCTACGAGCAGTACTTC; CDR3 protein: CASTTGGWSYEQYF
V gene: TRBV25-1; D gene: TRBD2; clone size: -; J gene: TRBJ2-1; CDR3 length: 15; CDR3 DNA: TGTGCCAGCAGTGAATTAGCGGGAGATTACAATGAGCAGTTCTTC; CDR3 protein: CASSELAGDYNEQFF
V gene: TRBV9; D gene: -; clone size: few; J gene: TRBJ1-1; CDR3 length: 13; CDR3 DNA: TGTGCCAGCAGCCCTAACCTGAACACTGAAGCTTTCTTT; CDR3 protein: CASSPNLNTEAFF
V gene: TRBV4-1; D gene: TRBD1; clone size: once; J gene: TRBJ1-2; CDR3 length: 15; CDR3 DNA: TGCGCCAGCAGCCCCGGGACAGACCCTAACTATGGCTACACCTTC; CDR3 protein: CASSPGTDPNYGYTF
V gene: TRBV28; D gene: -; clone size: -; J gene: TRBJ1-2; CDR3 length: 12; CDR3 DNA: TGTGCCAGCAACTTATTGGTCTATGGCTACACCTTC; CDR3 protein: CASNLLVYGYTF
V gene: TRBV6-5; D gene: TRBD1; clone size: -; J gene: TRBJ1-1; CDR3 length: 15; CDR3 DNA: TGTGCCAGCAGCCGGGACAGGCCGATGAACACTGAAGCTTTCTTT; CDR3 protein: CASSRDRPMNTEAFF
V gene: TRBV5-1; D gene: -; clone size: -; J gene: TRBJ2-1; CDR3 length: 15; CDR3 DNA: TGCGCCAGCAGCCTACAGGGGGGGTCCTACAATGAGCAGTTCTTC; CDR3 protein: CASSLQGGSYNEQFF
V gene: TRBV7-3; D gene: TRBD2; clone size: -; J gene: TRBJ2-2; CDR3 length: 15; CDR3 DNA: TGTGCCAGCAGCTCCGGGGGGGCGGGGACCGGGGAGCTGTTTTTT; CDR3 protein: CASSSGGAGTGELFF
V gene: TRBV9; D gene: TRBD1; clone size: -; J gene: TRBJ1-3; CDR3 length: 17; CDR3 DNA: TGTGCCAGCAGCGTAGGGACAGGTGGCATCTCTGGAAACACCATATATTTT; CDR3 protein: CASSVGTGGISGNTIYF
V gene: TRBV4-3; D gene: TRBD2; clone size: -; J gene: TRBJ2-5; CDR3 length: 15; CDR3 DNA: TGCGCCAGCAGCCAAGGGGTGGTGGGGGGGGAGACCCAGTACTTC; CDR3 protein: CASSQGVVGGETQYF
V gene: TRBV6-6; D gene: -; clone size: -; J gene: TRBJ2-7; CDR3 length: 11; CDR3 DNA: TGTGCCAGCAGTACAAATTACGAGCAGTACTTC; CDR3 protein: CASSTNYEQYF
V gene: TRBV5-1; D gene: TRBD1; clone size: -; J gene: TRBJ2-1; CDR3 length: 14; CDR3 DNA: TGCGCCAGCAGCCCCAGGACAGGGTCGCTTGAGCAGTTCTTC; CDR3 protein: CASSPRTGSLEQFF
V gene: TRBV5-6; D gene: -; clone size: -; J gene: TRBJ2-7; CDR3 length: 15; CDR3 DNA: TGTGCCAGCAGCTTGTCTCAGGCCCTAGGCTACGAGCAGTACTTC; CDR3 protein: CASSLSQALGYEQYF
V gene: TRBV18; D gene: -; clone size: -; J gene: TRBJ1-3; CDR3 length: 13; CDR3 DNA: TGTGCCAGCTCACGTGACTCTGGAAACACCATATATTTT; CDR3 protein: CASSRDSGNTIYF
V gene: TRBV19; D gene: TRBD1; clone size: once; J gene: TRBJ1-2; CDR3 length: 12; CDR3 DNA: TGTGCCAGTAGTATTGGGGACAGATACTACACCTTC; CDR3 protein: CASSIGDRYYTF